These T cell receptor beta chains were read from a single sample in a study of identical twins. TCRdb reanalysed the 5' RACE reads using MiXCR and keeps one entry per CDR3 protein. The sample contains around 200,000 distinct CDR3 sequences, roughly 9.4% of which appear only once. Sequenced sample: memory (CD45RO+) T cells sorted from blood. The source of these receptors is a woman in her late teens or twenties in good health. The CDR3 runs from the conserved cysteine through the conserved F or W. A D gene is named only where the DNA matches it firmly. Clone size, where shown, is once, few, many, or a class for clones that have expanded.

cdr3_nt cdr3_aa j_call v_call cdr3_length d_call clone_size
TGTGCCAGCGCAACCACAAGACTAGCGGGAGGGCCGAGGATTAGCAGTGAGCAGTTCTTC CASATTRLAGGPRISSEQFF TRBJ2-1 TRBV6-2/TRBV6-3 20 TRBD2 NA
TGTGCCAGCAGCCCCCAGGCTGGGGAGCAGTTCTTC CASSPQAGEQFF TRBJ2-1 TRBV2 12 NA few
TGCGCCAGCAGCCCCCGGGACTCCCAAGAGACCCAGTACTTC CASSPRDSQETQYF TRBJ2-5 TRBV5-1 14 NA few
TGCACCACGACAGGGGGACCGCGGACTGAGCAGTTCTTC CTTTGGPRTEQFF TRBJ2-1 TRBV20-1 13 TRBD1 NA
TGTGCCATCAATCAGGGGTCCTACAATGAGCAGTTCTTC CAINQGSYNEQFF TRBJ2-1 TRBV10-3 13 NA few
TGTGCCAGCAGCTTTAGCGGGGAGAGCTCCTACGAGCAGTACTTC CASSFSGESSYEQYF TRBJ2-7 TRBV5-6 15 TRBD2 many
TGTGCCAGCGGATTAGCGTCAGGGAGCCACGAGCAGTACTTC CASGLASGSHEQYF TRBJ2-7 TRBV12-3/TRBV12-4 14 NA many
TGTGCCAGCACAGAGGGACTAGCGGTCACCTACAATGAGCAGTTCTTC CASTEGLAVTYNEQFF TRBJ2-1 TRBV6-2/TRBV6-3 16 TRBD2 many
TGTGCCAGCAGTGAATTAGCGGGGGCAAACATTCAGTACTTC CASSELAGANIQYF TRBJ2-4 TRBV6-4 14 TRBD2 many
TGTGCCATCAGCCTGAGCACCTACGAGCAGTACTTC CAISLSTYEQYF TRBJ2-7 TRBV10-3 12 NA NA
TGTGCCAGCAGTTACAACTCTGGGGCCAACGTCCTGACTTTC CASSYNSGANVLTF TRBJ2-6 TRBV6-2/TRBV6-3 14 NA many
TGCGCCAGCGCCTTCCGGGACAGCGGGTACGAGCAGTACTTC CASAFRDSGYEQYF TRBJ2-7 TRBV5-1 14 NA few
TGTGCCAGCAGCGACACGCAGGGCTTTAACACTGAAGCTTTCTTT CASSDTQGFNTEAFF TRBJ1-1 TRBV9 15 NA few
TGCGCCAGCAGGCGTGACAGTGCTGGGGCCAACGTCCTGACTTTC CASRRDSAGANVLTF TRBJ2-6 TRBV5-1 15 NA few
TGTGCCACCCAGCAGGGTTACTACAATGAGCAGTTCTTC CATQQGYYNEQFF TRBJ2-1 TRBV3-1 13 NA NA
TGCGCCAGCAGCTTGGATAGTTTGGGAGATACGCAGTATTTT CASSLDSLGDTQYF TRBJ2-3 TRBV5-1 14 NA few
TGTGCCAGCAGTTACAGGGTTCTAGGGGGCTACACCTTC CASSYRVLGGYTF TRBJ1-2 TRBV28 13 NA few
TGTGCCAGTACCAGGGGGGGGGCAAACACCGGGGAGCTGTTTTTT CASTRGGANTGELFF TRBJ2-2 TRBV2 15 NA few
TGCAGTGCGAAGGGACTAGCGGGACCTGACGAGCAGTACTTC CSAKGLAGPDEQYF TRBJ2-7 TRBV20-1 14 TRBD2 few
TGTGCCACCAGTGATGGTGTTGAAGCTTTCTTT CATSDGVEAFF TRBJ1-1 TRBV24-1 11 NA NA
TGTGCCAGCAGCTTAGGTCCTAGCGGGTTTACCTACGAGCAGTACTTC CASSLGPSGFTYEQYF TRBJ2-7 TRBV11-2 16 TRBD2 many
TGCAGTGCTAGAGGCGACTCCCTCTCCTACGAGCAGTACTTC CSARGDSLSYEQYF TRBJ2-7 TRBV20-1 14 NA NA
TGTGCCATCAGTGACCAGCAAGGTAGCAATCAGCCCCAGCATTTT CAISDQQGSNQPQHF TRBJ1-5 TRBV10-3 15 NA few
TGCAGTGCTAGATCCCCAGGGTCCTCTGTCTATGGCTACACCTTC CSARSPGSSVYGYTF TRBJ1-2 TRBV20-1 15 NA NA
TGTGCCAGCAGCTTAATGGGGGACGGTGGCTACACCTTC CASSLMGDGGYTF TRBJ1-2 TRBV7-9 13 NA many
TGCAGTGCTAGAGGAGCGGGGGGCACAGATACGCAGTATTTT CSARGAGGTDTQYF TRBJ2-3 TRBV20-1 14 TRBD2 many
TGTGCCAGCAGCGCCAATCCCTCTGGAAACACCATATATTTT CASSANPSGNTIYF TRBJ1-3 TRBV12-3/TRBV12-4 14 NA many
TGTGCCAGCAGTGGAGGTGCTAGCGGGAGTGATGAGCAGTTCTTC CASSGGASGSDEQFF TRBJ2-1 TRBV2 15 TRBD2 NA
TGCAGTGCTAGAGATGCGACAGGGCGTTATCATGGCTACACCTTC CSARDATGRYHGYTF TRBJ1-2 TRBV20-1 15 TRBD1 few
TGTGCCAGCAGTGCCAGGGATACGGGCTACACCTTC CASSARDTGYTF TRBJ1-2 TRBV6-1 12 NA few
TGTGCCAGCAGCCCTAGATACAATGAGCAGTTCTTC CASSPRYNEQFF TRBJ2-1 TRBV12-3/TRBV12-4 12 NA many
TGTGCCAGCAGCTTGACAGGGTCCTACGAGCAGTACTTC CASSLTGSYEQYF TRBJ2-7 TRBV5-5 13 NA many